Shown below are 13 T cell receptor beta chains from a single sample sequenced in a study of early T cells in non-severe SARS-CoV-2 infection. MiXCR was run by TCRdb on the 5' RACE reads, yielding one entry per CDR3 protein. Of some 62,000 distinct CDR3 sequences in the sample, 8.5% to 9.5% are singletons; the top ten hold over 1%. Sample: whole blood. These receptors all come from an adult who was a healthcare worker with PCR-confirmed SARS-CoV-2 infection or an uninfected control (not recorded which).

This clonotype has more than one count but fewer than ten. V and J are TRBV11-2 and TRBJ2-1; D is uncertain. Germline loops: CDR1 SGHAT, CDR2 FQNNGV. The CDR3 extends over 15 amino acids. Between the trimmed V and J ends, which lost 6 bases and 6 bases, there was a span of 18 bases. The chain's CDR3 is CASREGDLPFNEQFF. In DNA, the CDR3 is TGTGCCAGCAGAGAAGGAGATTTGCCGTTCAATGAGCAGTTCTTC.

At least ten counts were recorded for this clonotype. The chain is built from TRBV11-1 and TRBJ2-7; weak D call: TRBD1 (6 bases). Germline CDR1 is SGHAT and CDR2 is FQDESV (reference sequence). V dropped 1 base and J dropped 4 bases, with 8 bases sitting between them. This CDR3 contains 13 residues. CDR3 region: CASSLGGQYEQYV. The CDR3 coding sequence is TGTGCCAGCAGCTTAGGGGGGCAATACGAGCAGTACGTC.

The J gene is TRBJ2-3, the V gene TRBV20-1; TRBD2 agrees at 14 bases. J gave up 4 bases and V 6 bases, and 9 bases lay outside the gene matches. Germline CDR1 is DFQATT and CDR2 is SNEGSKA (reference sequence). This CDR3 has 16 residues. CDR3 region: CSADYGLAGGSDTQYF. In DNA, the CDR3 is TGCAGTGCGGACTACGGACTAGCGGGGGGCTCAGATACGCAGTATTTT.

This clonotype was observed a few times. CDR3 DNA: TGTGCCAGCAGTTTCGACAGCTCCATGAACACTGAAGCTTTCTTT. As protein: CASSFDSSMNTEAFF. This sequence joins TRBV12-3 or TRBV12-4 and TRBJ1-1; possible D gene TRBD1, 5 bases. CDR3 size: 15 residues. V lost 3 bases and J lost 0, with 11 bases in between.

This clonotype was seen many times. The chain combines TRBV5-1 with TRBJ2-3; D may match TRBD1 or TRBD2 (6 bases each). The CDR3 sequence is 15 residues long. V was trimmed by 4 bases and J by 3 bases, leaving 15 bases between them. Per the germline V gene, CDR1 is SGHRS and CDR2 is YFSETQ. CDR3 sequence reads: CASSQQQGRTDTQYF. CDR3 sequence (DNA): TGCGCCAGCAGCCAACAGCAGGGGAGGACAGATACGCAGTATTTT.

This clonotype was picked up many times. The V call is TRBV12-3 or TRBV12-4, the J call TRBJ2-7, with D possibly TRBD1 on 5 matching bases. The ends were cut back, 5 bases at V and 5 bases at J, with 13 bases in the middle. This CDR3 has 13 residues. The CDR3 region has the DNA TGTGCCAGCAGTCAAAACAGGTTCAACGAGCAGTACGTC. It codes for CASSQNRFNEQYV.

The J gene is TRBJ2-3, the V gene TRBV10-1, with 13 bases aligning to TRBD2. J gave up 2 bases and V 1 base, and 6 bases lay outside the gene matches. This CDR3 contains 18 residues. The germline gives CDR1 WNHNN, CDR2 SYGVQD (reference sequence). The CDR3 loop is CASSELGLAGVFTDTQYF. The CDR3 DNA reads as TGCGCCAGCAGTGAGTTAGGACTAGCGGGGGTGTTCACAGATACGCAGTATTTT.

This rearrangement joins TRBV27 to TRBJ1-6, with D uncertain. CDR3 length equals 12 residues. V was pared by 3 bases and J by 10 bases, with 7 bases between. CDR1 is MNHEY, CDR2 SMNVEV, per germline (reference sequence). The CDR3 sequence is CASSLAASPLHF. The CDR3 DNA follows: TGTGCCAGCAGTTTGGCTGCCTCACCCCTCCACTTT.

This clonotype was detected ten times or more. The chain is built from TRBV28 and TRBJ2-7; a possible D gene is TRBD1 (6 bases). Trimming took off 4 bases at V and 5 bases at J, with 27 bases between the two ends. This CDR3 is 18 amino acids long. The germline V gene has CDR1 MDHEN and CDR2 SYDVKM. CDR3 DNA sequence: TGTGCCAGCAGTTATGGGGGCGTCCACACAGGGACGGTAAACGAGCAGTACGTC. This translates into CASSYGGVHTGTVNEQYV.

This clonotype was seen more than once but under ten times. This chain joins TRBV12-3 or TRBV12-4 and TRBJ1-4; no firm D call. The V and J ends lost 5 bases and 8 bases respectively, with 6 bases between them. The CDR3 consists of 11 residues. The CDR3, as DNA: TGTGCCAGCAGTGCCAAAGAAAAACTGTTTTTT. Translation gives CASSAKEKLFF.

This clonotype was seen a handful of times. V is TRBV19 and J is TRBJ2-5; TRBD1 matches at 10 bases. V lost 4 bases, J lost 5 bases, and 16 bases stayed unmatched. CDR3 length: 18 residues. Germline loops: CDR1 LNHDA, CDR2 SQIVND (reference sequence). The CDR3 bases are TGTGCCAGTAGTAGGGACAGGGGAGGAAGGTATTCGAGGGAGACCCAGTACTTC. This encodes CASSRDRGGRYSRETQYF.

The sample holds a few counts of this clonotype. The chain has TRBV11-3 and TRBJ2-1; 7 bases match TRBD1. CDR1 SGHNT and CDR2 YENEEA come from the germline V gene. Losses at the gene ends were 2 bases for V and 10 bases for J; bases not matched to a gene: 14. This CDR3 has 16 amino acids. The CDR3 sequence: CASSLNQGVPGSEQFF. DNA for the CDR3: TGTGCCAGCAGCTTAAACCAGGGGGTTCCGGGTTCGGAGCAGTTCTTC.

This clonotype was counted between two and nine times. The genes are TRBV24-1 and TRBJ2-3; D possibly uses TRBD1 or TRBD2 (6 bases each). Germline CDR1 is KGHDR and CDR2 is SFDVKD. The CDR3 runs to 14 residues. The V and J ends lost 3 bases and 5 bases respectively, with 11 bases between them. CDR3 residues: CATSDEQGGDTQYF. The CDR3 DNA is TGTGCCACCAGTGATGAACAGGGAGGAGATACGCAGTATTTT.